This TCR beta chain is drawn from a study of OX40 agonist ivuxolimab in advanced cancers. Whole-study context: Dosing consisted of intravenous ivuxolimab at 0.01 to 10 mg/kg every 2 weeks. Whole-study findings and limits: Also showing low normalized T-cell clonal expansion were some of the nonresponders. Clonal expansion by week 6 occurred in CD4+ and CD8+ blood T cells (at 0.1 to 3.0 mg/kg).

CDR3 length: 14 amino acids. The V end lost 0 bases, the J end lost 1 base, and 4 bases lay between the germline ends. Germline assignment: CDR1 MNHEY and CDR2 SMNVEV (reference sequence). Regarding this clone: Its target is unknown.

The table came from immunoSEQ multiplex PCR; TCRdb's copy has only in-frame clones and leaves some out. The sample has 60,000 or so clones, approximately 92% seen once. Baseline, cycle 4 day 1, and cycle 7 day 1 were the blood sampling points. The chain links TRBV27 to TRBJ1-5; D remains unclear. The sample here was CD4+ or CD8+ T cells sorted from blood, taken in a trial of the OX40 agonist ivuxolimab. The TCR sequence derives from an adult with an advanced solid tumor such as melanoma, head and neck, liver or kidney cancer. CDR3 sequence (DNA): TGTGCCAGCAGTTTATCGATGAGCAATCAGCCCCAGCATTTT. Its protein is CASSLSMSNQPQHF.